This T cell receptor (beta chain) was identified in a study of blood T cells in healthy people across ages. A J-beta primer mix and a sample-barcoded 5' primer were used in a second PCR of roughly 6 to 11 cycles. TCRdb called the 5' RACE reads again in MiXCR, with one record for every CDR3 protein. The sample holds hundreds of thousands of distinct CDR3 sequences; approximately 52% are singletons and the top ten take 13%. This clonotype turned up a few times. This could be a read error, since a much larger clone is one nucleotide away. Germline-derived CDR1 and CDR2 are SGHRS and YFSETQ. The CDR3 is 15 amino acids.

The receptor comes from a woman of 80 years or more in good health. This chain joins TRBV5-1 and TRBJ2-1; possibly TRBD1 for D (6 bases). The DNA end is a closer match to TRBJ2-7, so the J assignment may be wrong. The sample comprised blood. The CDR3 loop reads CASSRDAQGYNEQYF. CDR3 nucleotide sequence: TGCGCCAGCAGCCGGGATGCGCAGGGGTACAATGAGCAGTACTTC.